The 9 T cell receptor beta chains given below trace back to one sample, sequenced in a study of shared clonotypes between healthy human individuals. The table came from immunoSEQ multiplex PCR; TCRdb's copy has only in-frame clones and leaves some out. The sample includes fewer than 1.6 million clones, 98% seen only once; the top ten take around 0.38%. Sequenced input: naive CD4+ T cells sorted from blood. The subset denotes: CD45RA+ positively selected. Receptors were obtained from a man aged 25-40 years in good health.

The CDR3 sequence is CASHRTPIEAFF. The CDR3 DNA is TGTGCCAGCCATCGGACACCTATTGAAGCTTTCTTT. This sequence joins TRBV6-1 and TRBJ1-1, with D possibly being TRBD1 (5 bases). Trimming cost V 8 bases and J 7 bases, with 14 bases left between them. This CDR3 contains 12 residues. Germline assignment: CDR1 MNHNS and CDR2 SASEGT.

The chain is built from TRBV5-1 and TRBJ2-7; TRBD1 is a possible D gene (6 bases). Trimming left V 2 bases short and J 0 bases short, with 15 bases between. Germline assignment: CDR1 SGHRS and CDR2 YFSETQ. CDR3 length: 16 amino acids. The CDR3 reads CASSLDTGRYSYEQYF. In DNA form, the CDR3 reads TGCGCCAGCAGCTTAGATACAGGGCGATACTCCTACGAGCAGTACTTC. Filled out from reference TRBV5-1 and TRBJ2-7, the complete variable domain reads KAGVTQTPRYLIKTRGQQVTLSCSPISGHRSVSWYQQTPGQGLQFLFEYFSETQRNKGNFPGRFSGRQFSNSRSEMNVSTLELGDSALYLCASSLDTGRYSYEQYFGPGTRLTVT.

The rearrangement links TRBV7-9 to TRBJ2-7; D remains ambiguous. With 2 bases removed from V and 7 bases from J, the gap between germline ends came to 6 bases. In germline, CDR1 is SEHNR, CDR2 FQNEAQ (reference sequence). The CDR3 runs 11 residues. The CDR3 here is CASSLITEQYF. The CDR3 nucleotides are TGTGCCAGCAGCTTAATAACGGAGCAGTACTTC.

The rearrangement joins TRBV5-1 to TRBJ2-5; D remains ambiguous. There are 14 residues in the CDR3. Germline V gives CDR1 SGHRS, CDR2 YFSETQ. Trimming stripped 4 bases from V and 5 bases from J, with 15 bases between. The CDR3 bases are TGCGCCAGCAGCGCCGGGCCTGGAAGGGAGACCCAGTACTTC. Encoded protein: CASSAGPGRETQYF.

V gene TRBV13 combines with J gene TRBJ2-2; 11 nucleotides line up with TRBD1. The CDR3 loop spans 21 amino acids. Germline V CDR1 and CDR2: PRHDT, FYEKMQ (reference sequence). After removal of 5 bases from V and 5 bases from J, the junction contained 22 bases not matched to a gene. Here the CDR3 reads CASSRRTGGGLREGRTGELFF. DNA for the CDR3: TGTGCCAGCAGCAGACGGACAGGGGGCGGTTTGCGGGAGGGCCGTACCGGGGAGCTGTTTTTT.

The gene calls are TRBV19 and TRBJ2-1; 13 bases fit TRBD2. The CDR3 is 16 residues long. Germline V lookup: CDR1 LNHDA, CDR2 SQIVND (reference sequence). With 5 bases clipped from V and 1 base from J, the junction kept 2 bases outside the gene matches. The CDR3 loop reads CASSPGLAGSYNEQFF. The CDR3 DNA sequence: TGTGCCAGTAGTCCGGGACTAGCGGGGTCCTACAATGAGCAGTTCTTC.

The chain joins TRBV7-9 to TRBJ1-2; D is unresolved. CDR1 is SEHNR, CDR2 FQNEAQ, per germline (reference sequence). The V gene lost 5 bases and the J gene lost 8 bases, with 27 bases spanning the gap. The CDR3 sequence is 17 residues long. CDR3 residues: CASSAVRAVSGPSGYTF. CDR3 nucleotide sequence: TGTGCCAGCAGCGCGGTTAGGGCCGTTAGCGGACCTAGCGGCTACACCTTC.

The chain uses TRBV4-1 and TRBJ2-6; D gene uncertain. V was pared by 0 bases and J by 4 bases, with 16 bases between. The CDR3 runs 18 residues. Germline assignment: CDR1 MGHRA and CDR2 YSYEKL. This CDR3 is CASSQDPPVAAGANVLTF. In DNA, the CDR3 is TGCGCCAGCAGCCAAGATCCTCCGGTCGCGGCCGGGGCCAACGTCCTGACTTTC.

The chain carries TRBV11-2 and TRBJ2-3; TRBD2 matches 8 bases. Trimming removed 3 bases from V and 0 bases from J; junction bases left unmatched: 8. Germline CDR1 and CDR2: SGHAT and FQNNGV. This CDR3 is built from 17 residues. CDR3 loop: CASSFVPLAGSTDTQYF. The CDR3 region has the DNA TGTGCCAGCAGCTTCGTCCCCTTAGCGGGAAGCACAGATACGCAGTATTTT.